Presented here are 25 T cell receptor beta chains from one specimen sequenced in a study of T cell responses to AZD1222 COVID-19 vaccine. Clones were read by immunoSEQ multiplex PCR, and TCRdb kept only the in-frame ones, dropping some. The table has 120,000 or so clones, approximately 88% seen once; the top ten hold about 8.3%. The specimen was peripheral blood, collected on day 0 of AZD1222 vaccination. The receptor set was obtained from an adult in good health.

The V and J genes are TRBV5-8 and TRBJ1-3; D might be TRBD1 (6 bases). CDR3 length equals 15 residues. Trimming stripped 4 bases from V and 0 bases from J, with 11 bases between. CDR1 and CDR2 (germline): SGHTS, YDEGEE. The CDR3, as DNA: TGTGCCAGCAGCCAGGGGTTGAGCTCTGGAAACACCATATATTTT. Its translation: CASSQGLSSGNTIYF. The variable domain in full, completed from reference TRBV5-8 and TRBJ1-3, reads EAGVTQSPTHLIKTRGQQATLRCSPISGHTSVYWYQQALGLGLQFLLWYDEGEERNRGNFPPRFSGRQFPNYSSELNVNALELEDSALYLCASSQGLSSGNTIYFGEGSWLTVV.

This chain links TRBV3-1 (or the pseudogene TRBV3-2) with TRBJ2-5, with TRBD1 as a possible D gene (6 bases). From germline, CDR1 is LGHDT and CDR2 YNNKEL (reference sequence). V was pared by 0 bases and J by 4 bases, with 15 bases between. The CDR3 extends over 16 amino acids. The CDR3 protein is CASSQEGTWGRETQYF. DNA for the CDR3: TGTGCCAGCAGCCAAGAAGGGACGTGGGGGCGAGAGACCCAGTACTTC.

This chain connects TRBV9 to TRBJ2-3; TRBD2 aligns across 8 bases. The CDR3 loop spans 15 amino acids. Germline lookup yields CDR1 SGDLS and CDR2 YYNGEE. The J segment lost 5 bases and the V segment lost 6 bases, leaving 11 bases of the junction unmatched. This CDR3 is CASNRAGGPQDTQYF. DNA for the CDR3: TGTGCCAGCAACCGCGCGGGGGGCCCCCAAGATACGCAGTATTTT.

This chain uses TRBV18 with TRBJ1-4, with 7 nucleotides matching TRBD1. This CDR3 has 15 amino acids. Per germline, CDR1 KGHSH and CDR2 LQKENI. V dropped 2 bases and J dropped 0; count of bases not matched to a gene: 0. The DNA for the CDR3 is TGTGCCAGCTCACCAACAGGGGCAACTAATGAAAAACTGTTTTTT. Translating it yields CASSPTGATNEKLFF.

The chain couples TRBV18 to TRBJ1-5, with TRBD1 as a possible D gene (5 bases). CDR3 length: 16 residues. Trimming removed 2 bases from V and 2 bases from J, with 13 bases in between. The germline V gene encodes CDR1 KGHSH and CDR2 LQKENI. CDR3 in DNA: TGTGCCAGCTCACCATCCGGGGGTCGGGGCAATCAGCCCCAGCATTTT. It is translated as CASSPSGGRGNQPQHF. The full variable domain, with the rest looked up from reference TRBV18 and TRBJ1-5, is NAGVMQNPRHLVRRRGQEARLRCSPMKGHSHVYWYRQLPEEGLKFMVYLQKENIIDESGMPKERFSAEFPKEGPSILRIQQVVRGDSAAYFCASSPSGGRGNQPQHFGDGTRLSIL.

The V and J genes are TRBV28 and TRBJ2-7; perhaps TRBD2 as D (6 bases). The CDR3 spans 15 residues. Per germline, CDR1 MDHEN and CDR2 SYDVKM. With 7 bases removed from V and 11 bases from J, the gap between germline ends came to 27 bases. CDR3 sequence reads: CASTLGGSATRTKYF. Here the CDR3 DNA reads TGTGCCAGCACCCTCGGGGGATCTGCAACAAGGACGAAGTACTTC.

The chain is built from TRBV12-3 or TRBV12-4 and TRBJ1-5; unclear D gene. V was cut by 2 bases and J by 9 bases, with 5 bases left in between. This CDR3 has 11 amino acids. The CDR3 reads CASSLSGPQHF. CDR3 DNA: TGTGCCAGCAGTTTATCGGGGCCCCAGCATTTT.

The genes are TRBV10-3 and TRBJ1-2, with D possibly matching TRBD1 (6 bases). The germline V gene has CDR1 ENHRY and CDR2 SYGVKD. The CDR3 has 16 residues. With 4 bases removed from V and 7 bases from J, the gap between germline ends came to 22 bases. In DNA, the CDR3 is TGTGCCATCAGTGGGGCGTTCGACAGGCCCGAGGGTGGCTACACCTTC. Translation: CAISGAFDRPEGGYTF.

For the CDR3, the DNA is TGCGCCAGCAGCCACATCGACAGATTAAATGAAAAACTGTTTTTT. Protein sequence: CASSHIDRLNEKLFF. V gene TRBV4-1 combines with J gene TRBJ1-4; D possibly corresponds to TRBD1 (5 bases). Looked up from germline, CDR1 is MGHRA and CDR2 is YSYEKL. The CDR3 sequence is 15 residues long. The germline V and J ends were trimmed by 3 bases and 5 bases, with 13 bases remaining between them.

This chain joins TRBV6-1 and TRBJ2-1; D might be TRBD2 (6 bases). CDR1 and CDR2 from the germline V gene are MNHNS and SASEGT. The CDR3 runs to 15 residues. The ends were cut back, 1 base at V and 9 bases at J, with 16 bases in the middle. DNA for the CDR3: TGTGCCAGCAGTGAAGAGAGGACTATCTTATTTGAGCAGTTCTTC. This gives the protein CASSEERTILFEQFF.

This CDR3 reads CASSQSGDSYEQYF. CDR3 in DNA: TGCGCCAGCAGTCAATCGGGGGACTCCTACGAGCAGTACTTC. The V call is TRBV23-1, the J call TRBJ2-7, with D perhaps given as TRBD1 or TRBD2 (5 bases each). TRBV23-1 is assigned to the ORF class and has an uncertain function. This CDR3 is built from 14 residues. Trimming took off 0 bases at V and 0 bases at J, with 6 bases between the two ends.

The chain recombines TRBV3-1 (or the pseudogene TRBV3-2) with TRBJ2-1; D not resolved. The CDR3 covers 11 residues. CDR1 and CDR2 from the germline V gene are LGHDT and YNNKEL (reference sequence). Between the trimmed V and J ends, which lost 3 bases and 9 bases, there was a span of 6 bases. The DNA for the CDR3 is TGTGCCAGCAGCCAGGGTCTTGAGCAGTTCTTC. Protein product: CASSQGLEQFF.

J is TRBJ1-1 and V is TRBV30; the D gene is possibly TRBD1 (5 bases). V was clipped by 2 bases and J by 6 bases, with 16 bases between them. Germline CDR1 is GTSNPN and CDR2 is SVGIG (reference sequence). The CDR3 extends over 14 amino acids. The CDR3 DNA follows: TGTGCCTGGAGTCCGGGACGACACAATCCTGAAGCTTTCTTT. Amino acid sequence: CAWSPGRHNPEAFF. Complete variable domain (other parts from reference TRBV30 and TRBJ1-1): SQTIHQWPATLVQPVGSPLSLECTVEGTSNPNLYWYRQAAGRGLQLLFYSVGIGQISSEVPQNLSASRPQDRQFILSSKKLLLSDSGFYLCAWSPGRHNPEAFFGQGTRLTVV.

This rearrangement joins TRBV3-1 (or the pseudogene TRBV3-2) to TRBJ2-1, with 8 bases aligning to TRBD2. V shed 3 bases and J 3 bases; nucleotides not matched to a gene: 7. There are 16 residues in the CDR3. Per the germline V gene, CDR1 is LGHDT and CDR2 is YNNKEL (reference sequence). Here the CDR3 DNA reads TGTGCCAGCAGCCAGGCGGGGACTAGGGTCTACAATGAGCAGTTCTTC. Translating gives CASSQAGTRVYNEQFF.

The chain has TRBV2 and TRBJ2-3, with 8 bases that match TRBD1. The CDR3 loop spans 14 amino acids. CDR1 and CDR2 from the germline V gene are SNHLY and FYNNEI. Unmatched junction bases numbered 7, after V lost 7 bases and J lost 4 bases. The DNA for the CDR3 is TGTGCCAGCATTGGACAGGGTCGGGCAGATACGCAGTATTTT. Its translation is CASIGQGRADTQYF.

This chain links TRBV7-2 with TRBJ2-7; the D is unclear. In germline, CDR1 is SGHTA, CDR2 FQGNSA. This CDR3 comprises 14 residues. The V gene lost 2 bases and the J gene lost 7 bases, with 15 bases spanning the gap. The DNA of the CDR3 is TGTGCCAGCAGCTTACACTCAAGGCCGCGGGAGCAGTACTTC. Translated, it gives CASSLHSRPREQYF.

This chain uses TRBV6-4 with TRBJ2-1; D might be TRBD2 (5 bases). V was shortened by 5 bases and J by 6 bases, with 14 bases between the two germline ends. Germline values: CDR1 MRHNA, CDR2 SNTAGT. CDR3 length: 14 amino acids. The CDR3, as DNA: TGTGCCAGCAGTCGAGGCCCGGCGGGCAATGAGCAGTTCTTC. Its translation is CASSRGPAGNEQFF.

The genes are TRBV12-3 or TRBV12-4 and TRBJ2-7, with no clear D. This CDR3 has 12 amino acids. The V and J ends lost 6 bases and 1 base respectively, with 7 bases between them. CDR3 sequence: CASSPSSYEQYF. CDR3 DNA: TGTGCCAGCAGCCCTTCTTCCTACGAGCAGTACTTC.

The chain carries TRBV3-1 (or the pseudogene TRBV3-2) and TRBJ2-3, with D uncertain. The germline V and J ends were trimmed by 3 bases and 4 bases, with 8 bases remaining between them. Germline lookup yields CDR1 LGHDT and CDR2 YNNKEL (reference sequence). The CDR3 covers 13 residues. The CDR3 nucleotides read TGTGCCAGCAGCCACTCAGGCGCAGATACGCAGTATTTT. Protein sequence: CASSHSGADTQYF.

The chain uses TRBV6-2 or TRBV6-3 and TRBJ2-1; the match to TRBD2 covers 7 bases. From germline, CDR1 is MNHEY and CDR2 SVGEGT. Germline trimming cut 5 bases from V and 2 bases from J; bases unmatched to any gene: 6. There are 15 residues in the CDR3. The CDR3 loop is CASSQQRGTYNEQFF. The CDR3 DNA is TGTGCCAGCAGTCAACAGCGGGGTACCTACAATGAGCAGTTCTTC.

The J gene is TRBJ2-5, the V gene TRBV9; D call uncertain. CDR1 is SGDLS, CDR2 YYNGEE, per germline. CDR3 size: 15 residues. The germline V and J ends were trimmed by 0 bases and 5 bases, with 14 bases remaining between them. The CDR3 region has the DNA TGTGCCAGCAGCGTAGTAGGTGAAAGTCGGGAGACCCAGTACTTC. Translated: CASSVVGESRETQYF.

V and J are TRBV3-1 (or the pseudogene TRBV3-2) and TRBJ2-5; no definite D call. The germline gives CDR1 LGHDT, CDR2 YNNKEL (reference sequence). The CDR3 sequence is 17 residues long. V was clipped by 0 bases and J by 5 bases, with 19 bases between them. This chain's CDR3 is CASSQDRLSGKWETQYF. The CDR3 DNA sequence: TGTGCCAGCAGCCAAGATCGTCTCAGTGGGAAATGGGAGACCCAGTACTTC.

This clone was seen a single time. The V call is TRBV19, the J call TRBJ1-5; 8 nucleotides match TRBD1. V dropped 3 bases and J dropped 0; count of bases not matched to a gene: 7. Germline V gives CDR1 LNHDA, CDR2 SQIVND (reference sequence). The CDR3 loop spans 17 amino acids. The CDR3 reads CASSIPTGANSNQPQHF. The CDR3 DNA reads TGTGCCAGTAGTATCCCGACAGGGGCGAATAGCAATCAGCCCCAGCATTTT.

The chain has TRBV5-4 and TRBJ2-7; 8 bases line up with TRBD2. The CDR3 loop spans 17 amino acids. J gave up 3 bases and V 5 bases, and 16 bases lay outside the gene matches. Germline values: CDR1 SGHNT, CDR2 YYREEE (reference sequence). The chain's CDR3 is CASRVSGSRGTHYEQYF. The CDR3 DNA reads as TGTGCCAGCAGGGTAAGCGGGAGTCGGGGGACCCACTACGAGCAGTACTTC.

The chain links TRBV4-1 to TRBJ2-5; 7 nucleotides agree with TRBD2. J was trimmed by 2 bases and V by 1 base; bases with no gene match: 7. The CDR3 has 16 amino acids. Germline V gene data show CDR1 as MGHRA and CDR2 as YSYEKL. For the CDR3, the DNA is TGCGCCAGCAGCCAAGCCGTGGGGAGGGGTCAAGAGACCCAGTACTTC. It encodes CASSQAVGRGQETQYF.